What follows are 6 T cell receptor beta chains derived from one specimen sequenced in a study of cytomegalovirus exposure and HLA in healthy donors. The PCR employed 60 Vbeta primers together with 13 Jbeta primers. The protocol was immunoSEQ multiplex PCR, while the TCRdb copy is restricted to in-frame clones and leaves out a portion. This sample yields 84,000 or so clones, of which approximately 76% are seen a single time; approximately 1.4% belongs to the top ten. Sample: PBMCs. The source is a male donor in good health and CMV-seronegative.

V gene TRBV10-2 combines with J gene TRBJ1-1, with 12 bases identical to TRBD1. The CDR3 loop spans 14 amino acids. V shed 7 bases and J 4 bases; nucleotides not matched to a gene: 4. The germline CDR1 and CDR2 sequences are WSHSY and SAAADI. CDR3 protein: CASTLGQGATEAFF. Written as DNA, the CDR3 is TGCGCCAGCACTTTGGGACAGGGGGCCACTGAAGCTTTCTTT.

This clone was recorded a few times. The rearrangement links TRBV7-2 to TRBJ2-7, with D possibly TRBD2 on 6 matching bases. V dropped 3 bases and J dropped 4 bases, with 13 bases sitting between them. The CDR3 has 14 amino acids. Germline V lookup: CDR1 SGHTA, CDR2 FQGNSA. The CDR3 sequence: CASSFTAGLYEQYF. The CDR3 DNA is TGTGCCAGCAGCTTTACAGCGGGTTTATACGAGCAGTACTTC.

CDR3 DNA: TGTGCCAGTAGTATAGATCTACACAATGAGCAGTTCTTC. It codes for CASSIDLHNEQFF. The chain couples TRBV19 to TRBJ2-1; D ambiguous. The CDR3 runs to 13 residues. The V gene's germline CDR1 is LNHDA and CDR2 SQIVND (reference sequence). V gave up 0 bases and J gave up 5 bases, with 5 bases separating them.

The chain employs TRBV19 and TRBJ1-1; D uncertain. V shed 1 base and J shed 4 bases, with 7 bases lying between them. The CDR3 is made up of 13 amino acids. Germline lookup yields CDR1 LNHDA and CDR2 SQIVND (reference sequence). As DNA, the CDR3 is TGTGCCAGTAGTATAGGGGCAGCCACTGAAGCTTTCTTT. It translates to CASSIGAATEAFF.

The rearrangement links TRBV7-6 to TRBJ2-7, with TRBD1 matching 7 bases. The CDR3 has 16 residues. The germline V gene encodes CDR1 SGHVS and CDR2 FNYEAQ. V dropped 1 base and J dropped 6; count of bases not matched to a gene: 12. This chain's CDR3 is CASSLGILGQSSEQYF. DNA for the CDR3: TGTGCCAGCAGCTTAGGAATCTTGGGACAGTCAAGCGAGCAGTACTTC. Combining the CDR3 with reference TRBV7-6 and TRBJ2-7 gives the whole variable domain GAGVSQSPRYKVTKRGQDVALRCDPISGHVSLYWYRQALGQGPEFLTYFNYEAQQDKSGLPNDRFSAERPEGSISTLTIQRTEQRDSAMYRCASSLGILGQSSEQYFGPGTRLTVT.

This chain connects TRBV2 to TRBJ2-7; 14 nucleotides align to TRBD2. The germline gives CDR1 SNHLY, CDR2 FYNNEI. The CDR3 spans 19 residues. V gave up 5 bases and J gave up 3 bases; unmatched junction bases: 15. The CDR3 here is CASSNYGGLAGEGGYEQYF. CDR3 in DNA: TGTGCCAGCAGTAACTACGGGGGACTAGCGGGAGAGGGAGGCTACGAGCAGTACTTC.